Presented here are 2 T cell receptor beta chains from one specimen sequenced in a study of CD8 T cells in Susac syndrome. Random hexamers were used to reverse transcribe an amount of roughly 0.45 to 1 ug RNA. Via MiXCR, TCRdb re-called the immunoSEQ multiplex PCR reads, giving one row per CDR3 protein. The data contain around 200,000 distinct CDR3 sequences, more than 90% of them seen just once; the ten biggest clones take up around 0.09%. The source material was CD4+ T cells from PBMCs. These receptors were taken from a human donor with multiple sclerosis.

V gene TRBV7-2 combines with J gene TRBJ1-6; 9 bases map to TRBD1. Germline trimming cut 5 bases from V and 7 bases from J; bases unmatched to any gene: 6. In germline, CDR1 is SGHTA, CDR2 FQGNSA. CDR3 length equals 15 residues. The DNA for the CDR3 is TGTGCCAGCAGCCCTCACAGGGGGCCCAATTCACCCCTCCACTTT. As protein: CASSPHRGPNSPLHF.

This chain uses TRBV10-3 with TRBJ2-7, with TRBD1 matching 8 bases. The CDR3 contains 14 residues. Trimming took 6 bases from V and 4 from J; bases not matched to a gene: 8. Germline lookup yields CDR1 ENHRY and CDR2 SYGVKD. CDR3 bases: TGTGCCATCAGCAAGACAGGGGAAGGATACGAGCAGTACTTC. This translates into CAISKTGEGYEQYF.